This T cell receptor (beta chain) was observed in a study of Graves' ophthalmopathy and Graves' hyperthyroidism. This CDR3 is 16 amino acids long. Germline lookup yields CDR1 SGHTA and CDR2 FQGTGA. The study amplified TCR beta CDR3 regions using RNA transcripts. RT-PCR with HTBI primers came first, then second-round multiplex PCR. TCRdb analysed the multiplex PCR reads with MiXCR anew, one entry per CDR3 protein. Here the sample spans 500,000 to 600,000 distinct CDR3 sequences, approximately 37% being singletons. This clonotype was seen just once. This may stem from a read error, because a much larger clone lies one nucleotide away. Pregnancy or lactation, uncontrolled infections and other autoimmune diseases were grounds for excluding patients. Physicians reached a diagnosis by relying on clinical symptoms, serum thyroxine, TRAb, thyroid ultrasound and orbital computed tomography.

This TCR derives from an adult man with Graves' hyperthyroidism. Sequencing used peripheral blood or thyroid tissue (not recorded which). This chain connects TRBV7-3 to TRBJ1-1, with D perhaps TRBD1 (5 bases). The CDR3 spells CASSLGLVPRVTEASF. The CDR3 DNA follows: TGTGCCAGCAGCCTGGGACTCGTACCCCGCGTCACTGAAGCTTCCTTT.